Here is one T cell receptor beta chain with its context. This entry belongs to a study of T cell changes during pregnancy in multiple sclerosis. CDR1 SGHRS and CDR2 YFSETQ come from the germline V gene. The length of the CDR3 is 14 residues. V shed 2 bases and J 4 bases; nucleotides not matched to a gene: 2. Method: immunoSEQ multiplex PCR; TCRdb's copy keeps in-frame clones and lacks some. The sample has about 100,000 clones; approximately 94% are singletons. The source is a female donor with multiple sclerosis, enrolled in a pregnancy study. The chain recombines TRBV5-1 with TRBJ2-1, with 8 bases aligning to TRBD2. The material sequenced was peripheral blood, taken before pregnancy. In DNA, the CDR3 is TGCGCCAGCAGCTTTAGCGGGGATTACAATGAGCAGTTCTTC. The encoded protein is CASSFSGDYNEQFF.